The rows below give T cell receptor beta chains drawn from one sample of a study of shared clonotypes between healthy human individuals. Profiling relied on immunoSEQ multiplex PCR, and the TCRdb table lists in-frame clones only, not all of them. The sample lists 1,400,000 or so clones, 98% to 99% occurring once. The material sequenced was naive CD4+ T cells sorted from blood. The receptors were sampled from a man younger than 40 in good health. The CDR3 runs from the conserved cysteine through the conserved F or W. The order of the fields is V gene, clone size, D gene, J gene, CDR3 DNA, CDR3 protein. D genes are given only for firm matches. Clone size, where shown, is once, few, many, or a class for clones that have expanded.

TRBV27	-	TRBD1	TRBJ2-7	TGTGCCAGCAGTTTCGACAGGGGGCTTCTATACGAGCAGTACTTC	CASSFDRGLLYEQYF
TRBV6-6	-	-	TRBJ1-5	TGTGCCAGCAGTTACCCCGGGGGCAACAATCAGCCCCAGCATTTT	CASSYPGGNNQPQHF
TRBV11-3	-	TRBD2	TRBJ2-1	TGTGCCAGCAGCTCCCAGCGGGAGGGGGACAATGAGCAGTTCTTC	CASSSQREGDNEQFF
TRBV6-5	-	-	TRBJ2-7	TGTGCCAGCAGTCAGGGAGCCTCCTACGAGCAGTACTTC	CASSQGASYEQYF
TRBV7-9	-	TRBD1	TRBJ1-1	TGTGCCAGCAGCTTAGTAGGGACAGTTCGAGCTTTCTTT	CASSLVGTVRAFF
TRBV5-4	-	TRBD1	TRBJ2-5	TGTGCCAGCAGCGGCGGGACAGGGGATTCACAAGAGACCCAGTACTTC	CASSGGTGDSQETQYF
TRBV6-1	-	TRBD2	TRBJ2-1	TGTGCCAGCAGTGACTTAGCGGGAAGGTTTGGTTATGAGCAGTTCTTC	CASSDLAGRFGYEQFF
TRBV9	-	-	TRBJ2-2	TGTGCCAGCAGCGTAGGGGGTTACAACACCGGGGAGCTGTTTTTT	CASSVGGYNTGELFF
TRBV7-2	-	-	TRBJ2-2	TGTGCCAGCAGCTCCACACTAGGTTCTATTCCCTCGGGGGAGCTGTTTTTT	CASSSTLGSIPSGELFF
TRBV19	-	-	TRBJ2-1	TGTGCCAGTAGTATAGGAGGGGGTTACAATGAGCAGTTCTTC	CASSIGGGYNEQFF
TRBV28	-	TRBD2	TRBJ2-1	TGTGCCAGCAGTTTGGGGTCCTTAGCGGGCCCTGCCTACAATGAGCAGTTCTTC	CASSLGSLAGPAYNEQFF
TRBV7-2	-	TRBD2	TRBJ2-1	TGTGCCAGCAGCTTAGTTAGCGGGCCGTACAATGAGCAGTTCTTC	CASSLVSGPYNEQFF
TRBV6-6	-	-	TRBJ2-1	TGTGCCAGCAGCCCCAACCCCAGGGGCTCCTACAATGAGCAGTTCTTC	CASSPNPRGSYNEQFF
TRBV7-9	-	TRBD2	TRBJ2-7	TGTGCCAGCAGCTCGGGGGGGCTAGCGGGAGACGAGCAGTACTTC	CASSSGGLAGDEQYF
TRBV15	-	-	TRBJ2-5	TGTGCCACCAGCAGAGGACTGACCCAGTACTTC	CATSRGLTQYF
TRBV28	-	-	TRBJ2-7	TGTGCCAGCAGTAGGGGGTGGGGAGGTCTAGTCGAGCAGTACTTC	CASSRGWGGLVEQYF
TRBV30	-	-	TRBJ2-6	TGTGCCTGGACACTAGCCAACGTCCTGACTTTC	CAWTLANVLTF
TRBV19	-	-	TRBJ2-7	TGTGCCAGTAGTAGGGACTTATCCTACGAGCAGTACTTC	CASSRDLSYEQYF
TRBV5-1	-	TRBD2	TRBJ2-1	TGCGCCAGCAGCTTGGGGGACTATGGTGGGGATGAGCAGTTCTTC	CASSLGDYGGDEQFF
TRBV5-1	-	-	TRBJ2-7	TGCGCCAGCAGCCCGAACGACAGGTTCGACTACGAGCAGTACTTC	CASSPNDRFDYEQYF
TRBV6-6	-	TRBD1	TRBJ2-3	TGTGCCAGCAGTTACGTCGGACAGGGTGGGGATACGCAGTATTTT	CASSYVGQGGDTQYF
TRBV10-3	-	TRBD1	TRBJ2-7	TGTGCCAGTTCCGGGACAGGGTTCTACGAGCAGTACTTC	CASSGTGFYEQYF
TRBV6-1	-	-	TRBJ2-7	TGTGCCAGCAGTGGCCGGGACCGACGGCTTTTCTACGAGCAGTACTTC	CASSGRDRRLFYEQYF
TRBV29-1	few	TRBD1	TRBJ2-7	TGCAGCGTTTCTCCGGGACAGGGCGTCCACGAGCAGTACTTC	CSVSPGQGVHEQYF
TRBV11-2	-	-	TRBJ2-7	TGTGCCAGCAGCTTAGAGGCAGGGTTTACCTACGAGCAGTACTTC	CASSLEAGFTYEQYF
TRBV5-4	-	TRBD1	TRBJ1-2	TGTGCCAGCAGCTTGGCAGGACAGGAAATGGCCTATGGCTACACCTTC	CASSLAGQEMAYGYTF
TRBV5-1	-	-	TRBJ1-2	TGCGCCAGCAGCCGGGACGCCGGGAACCCCCATGGCTACACCTTC	CASSRDAGNPHGYTF
TRBV5-1	-	TRBD1	TRBJ2-7	TGCGCCAGCAGCCCGGGGACAGGGTTAAACTACGAGCAGTACTTC	CASSPGTGLNYEQYF
TRBV4-3	-	-	TRBJ2-1	TGCGCCAGCAGCCAAGATTGGGGGAAGGAGCAGTTCTTC	CASSQDWGKEQFF
TRBV10-2	-	TRBD2	TRBJ2-1	TGCGCCAGCAGAGGACCGGGGGGAAATGAGCAGTTCTTC	CASRGPGGNEQFF
TRBV11-2	-	-	TRBJ1-2	TGTGCCAGCAGCCCGTCGGTAGGGGGTGAGGCCTATGGCTACACCTTC	CASSPSVGGEAYGYTF
TRBV11-2	-	TRBD2	TRBJ2-5	TGTGCCAGCAGCTCCGGCGGGGCGGGAGGGTACCAAGAGACCCAGTACTTC	CASSSGGAGGYQETQYF
TRBV5-1	-	-	TRBJ2-1	TGCGCCAGCAGCTTGGCTAAGGGTGGGGATGAGCAGTTCTTC	CASSLAKGGDEQFF
TRBV28	-	-	TRBJ2-1	TGTGCCAGCAGTTTAAGAGGGACATCTGATGGTGAGCAGTTCTTC	CASSLRGTSDGEQFF
TRBV28	-	-	TRBJ1-1	TGTGCCAGCATTAAGGACACTGAAGCTTTCTTT	CASIKDTEAFF
TRBV18	-	TRBD2	TRBJ2-1	TGTGCCAGCTCACCACCGCCTAGCGGATACAATGAGCAGTTCTTC	CASSPPPSGYNEQFF
TRBV5-4	once	TRBD2	TRBJ2-7	TGTGCCAGCAGCTTGGATGCGGGAGTCTCCTACGAGCAGTACTTC	CASSLDAGVSYEQYF